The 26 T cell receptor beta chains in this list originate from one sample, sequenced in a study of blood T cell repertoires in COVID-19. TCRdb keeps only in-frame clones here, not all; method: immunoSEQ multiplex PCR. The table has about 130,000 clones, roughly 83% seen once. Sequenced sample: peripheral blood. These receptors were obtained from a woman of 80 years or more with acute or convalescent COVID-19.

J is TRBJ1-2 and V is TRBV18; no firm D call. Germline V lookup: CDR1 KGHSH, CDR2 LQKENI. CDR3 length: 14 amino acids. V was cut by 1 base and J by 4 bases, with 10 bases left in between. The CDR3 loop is CASSPRQEGYGYTF. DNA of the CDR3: TGTGCCAGCTCACCACGCCAGGAGGGCTATGGCTACACCTTC.

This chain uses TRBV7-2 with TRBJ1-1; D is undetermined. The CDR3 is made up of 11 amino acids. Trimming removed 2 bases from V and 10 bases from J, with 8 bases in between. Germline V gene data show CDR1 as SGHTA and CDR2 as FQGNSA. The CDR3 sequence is CASSLTDVAFF. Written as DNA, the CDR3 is TGTGCCAGCAGCTTAACAGACGTAGCTTTCTTT.

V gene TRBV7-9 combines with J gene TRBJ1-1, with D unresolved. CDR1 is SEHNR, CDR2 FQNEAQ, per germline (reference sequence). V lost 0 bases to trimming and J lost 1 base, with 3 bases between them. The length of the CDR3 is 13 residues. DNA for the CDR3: TGTGCCAGCAGCTTAGCCCAGAACACTGAAGCTTTCTTT. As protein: CASSLAQNTEAFF.

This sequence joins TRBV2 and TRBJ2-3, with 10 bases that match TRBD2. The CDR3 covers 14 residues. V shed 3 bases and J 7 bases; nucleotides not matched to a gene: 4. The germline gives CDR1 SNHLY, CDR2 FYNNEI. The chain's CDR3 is CASSDKRGGYTQYF. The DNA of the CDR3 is TGTGCCAGCAGTGACAAGCGGGGGGGGTATACGCAGTATTTT.

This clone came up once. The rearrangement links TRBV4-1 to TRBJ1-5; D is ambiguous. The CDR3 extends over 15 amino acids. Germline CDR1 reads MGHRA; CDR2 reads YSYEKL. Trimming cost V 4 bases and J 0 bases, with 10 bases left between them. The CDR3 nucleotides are TGCGCCAGCAGCCCCTCGGTCAATAGCAATCAGCCCCAGCATTTT. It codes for CASSPSVNSNQPQHF.

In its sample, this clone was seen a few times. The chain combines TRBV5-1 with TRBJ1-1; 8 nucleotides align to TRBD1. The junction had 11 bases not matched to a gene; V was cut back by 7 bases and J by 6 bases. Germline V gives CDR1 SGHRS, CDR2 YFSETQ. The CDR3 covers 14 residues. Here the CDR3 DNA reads TGCGCCAGCGGGACCAGGGGGCGAGTCGCTGAAGCTTTCTTT. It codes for CASGTRGRVAEAFF. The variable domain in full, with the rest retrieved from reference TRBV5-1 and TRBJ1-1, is KAGVTQTPRYLIKTRGQQVTLSCSPISGHRSVSWYQQTPGQGLQFLFEYFSETQRNKGNFPGRFSGRQFSNSRSEMNVSTLELGDSALYLCASGTRGRVAEAFFGQGTRLTVV.

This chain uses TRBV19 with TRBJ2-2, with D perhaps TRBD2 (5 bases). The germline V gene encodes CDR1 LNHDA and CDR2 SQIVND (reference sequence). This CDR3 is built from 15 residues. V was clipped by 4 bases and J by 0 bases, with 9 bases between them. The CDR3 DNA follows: TGTGCCAGTAGTACTAGCTTTTCGAACACCGGGGAGCTGTTTTTT. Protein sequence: CASSTSFSNTGELFF.

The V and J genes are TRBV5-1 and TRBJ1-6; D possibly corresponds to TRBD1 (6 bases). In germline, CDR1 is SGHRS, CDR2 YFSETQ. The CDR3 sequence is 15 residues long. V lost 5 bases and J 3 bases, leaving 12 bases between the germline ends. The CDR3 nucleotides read TGCGCCAGCAGGCGGGAGGGGGTCTATAATTCACCCCTCCACTTT. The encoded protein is CASRREGVYNSPLHF.

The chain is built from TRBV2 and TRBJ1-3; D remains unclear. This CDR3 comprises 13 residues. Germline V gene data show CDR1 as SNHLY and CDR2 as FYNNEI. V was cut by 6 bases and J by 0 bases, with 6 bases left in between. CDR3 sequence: CASRGDSGNTIYF. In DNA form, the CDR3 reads TGTGCCAGCAGAGGAGACTCTGGAAACACCATATATTTT.

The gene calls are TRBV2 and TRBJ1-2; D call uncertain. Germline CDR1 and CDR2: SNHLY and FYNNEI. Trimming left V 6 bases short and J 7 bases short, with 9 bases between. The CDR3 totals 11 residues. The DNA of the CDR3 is TGTGCCAGCAGCCCAGAGCGTGGCTACACCTTC. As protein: CASSPERGYTF.

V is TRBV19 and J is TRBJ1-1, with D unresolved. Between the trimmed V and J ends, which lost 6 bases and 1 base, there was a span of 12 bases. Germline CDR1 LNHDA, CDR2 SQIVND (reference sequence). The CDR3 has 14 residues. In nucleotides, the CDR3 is TGTGCCAGTAGGCCTAATCACCGGAACACTGAAGCTTTCTTT. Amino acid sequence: CASRPNHRNTEAFF.

DNA for the CDR3: TGCGCCAGCAGCCAAGTAACAGGCTTCTATGGCTACACCTTC. Its translation: CASSQVTGFYGYTF. V usage is TRBV4-1 and J usage is TRBJ1-2, with D perhaps TRBD1 (5 bases). V was clipped by 1 base and J by 4 bases, with 10 bases between them. Germline V gene data show CDR1 as MGHRA and CDR2 as YSYEKL. The CDR3 contains 14 residues.

The CDR3 spells CASSTPGPSFYEQYF. In nucleotides, the CDR3 is TGTGCCAGCAGCACCCCAGGGCCTTCCTTCTACGAGCAGTACTTC. The V and J genes are TRBV5-4 and TRBJ2-7; tentatively, D is TRBD1 (5 bases). CDR3 length: 15 amino acids. Trimming took off 4 bases at V and 3 bases at J, with 17 bases between the two ends. Germline loops: CDR1 SGHNT, CDR2 YYREEE (reference sequence). The full variable domain, completed using reference TRBV5-4 and TRBJ2-7, is ETGVTQSPTHLIKTRGQQVTLRCSSQSGHNTVSWYQQALGQGPQFIFQYYREEENGRGNFPPRFSGLQFPNYSSELNVNALELDDSALYLCASSTPGPSFYEQYFGPGTRLTVT.

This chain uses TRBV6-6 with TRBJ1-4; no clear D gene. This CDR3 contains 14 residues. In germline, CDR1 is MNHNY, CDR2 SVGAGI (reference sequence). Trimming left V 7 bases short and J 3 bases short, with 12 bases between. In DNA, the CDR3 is TGTGCCAGCACCCCAGCGGGATCTAATGAAAAACTGTTTTTT. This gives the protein CASTPAGSNEKLFF.

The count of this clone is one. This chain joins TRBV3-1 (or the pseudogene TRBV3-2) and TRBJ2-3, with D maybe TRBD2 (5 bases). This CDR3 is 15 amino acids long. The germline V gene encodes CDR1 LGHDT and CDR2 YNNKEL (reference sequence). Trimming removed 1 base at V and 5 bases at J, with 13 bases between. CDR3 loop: CASSQGKVAGDTQYF. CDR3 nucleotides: TGTGCCAGCAGCCAAGGAAAGGTTGCGGGAGATACGCAGTATTTT.

This CDR3 is CASTRDRVGYTF. The CDR3 DNA reads TGCGCCAGCACCCGGGACAGGGTCGGCTACACCTTC. The chain carries TRBV5-1 and TRBJ1-2, with TRBD1 matching 9 bases. In germline, CDR1 is SGHRS, CDR2 YFSETQ. The CDR3 has 12 residues. The V segment lost 6 bases and the J segment 8 bases; nucleotides outside the gene matches: 5.

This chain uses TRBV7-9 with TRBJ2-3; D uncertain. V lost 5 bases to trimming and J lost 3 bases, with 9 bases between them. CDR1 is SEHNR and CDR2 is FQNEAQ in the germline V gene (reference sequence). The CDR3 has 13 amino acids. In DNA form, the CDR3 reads TGTGCCAGCAGCGGGCTGAGAACAGATACGCAGTATTTT. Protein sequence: CASSGLRTDTQYF.

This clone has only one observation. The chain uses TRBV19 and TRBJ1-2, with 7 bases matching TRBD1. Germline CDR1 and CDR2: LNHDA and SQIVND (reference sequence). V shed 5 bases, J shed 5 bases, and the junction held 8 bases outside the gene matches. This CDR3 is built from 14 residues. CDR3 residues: CASSLPGTEYGYTF. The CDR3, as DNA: TGTGCCAGTAGTCTTCCCGGGACAGAGTATGGCTACACCTTC.

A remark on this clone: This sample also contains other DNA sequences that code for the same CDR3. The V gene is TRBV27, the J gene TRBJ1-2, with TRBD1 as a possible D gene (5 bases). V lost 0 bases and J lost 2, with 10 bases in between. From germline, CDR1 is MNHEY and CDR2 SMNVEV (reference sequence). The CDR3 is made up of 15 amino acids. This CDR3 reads CASSLSGVRNYGYTF. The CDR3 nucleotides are TGTGCCAGCAGTTTATCAGGGGTCAGGAACTATGGCTACACCTTC.

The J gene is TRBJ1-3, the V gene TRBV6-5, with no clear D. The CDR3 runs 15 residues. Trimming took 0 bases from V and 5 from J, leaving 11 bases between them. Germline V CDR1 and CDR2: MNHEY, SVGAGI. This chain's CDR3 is CASSYSSGNRNTIYF. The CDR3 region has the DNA TGTGCCAGCAGTTACTCGTCGGGGAATAGAAACACCATATATTTT.

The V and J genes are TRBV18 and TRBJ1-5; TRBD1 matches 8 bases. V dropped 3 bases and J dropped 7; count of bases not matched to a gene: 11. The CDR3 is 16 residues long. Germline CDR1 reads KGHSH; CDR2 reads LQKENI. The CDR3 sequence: CASSPPGQGANQPQHF. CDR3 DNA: TGTGCCAGCTCACCCCCTGGCCAGGGGGCGAACCAGCCCCAGCATTTT.

The CDR3 coding sequence is TGTGCCAGCAGTCCCTTTCGGGGGGCAGCCGCTAATGAAAAACTGTTTTTT. Its translation is CASSPFRGAAANEKLFF. The chain employs TRBV25-1 and TRBJ1-4; tentatively, D is TRBD1 (6 bases). The CDR3 spans 17 residues. Germline-derived CDR1 and CDR2 are MGHDK and SYGVNS. Trimming left V 5 bases short and J 3 bases short, with 19 bases between.

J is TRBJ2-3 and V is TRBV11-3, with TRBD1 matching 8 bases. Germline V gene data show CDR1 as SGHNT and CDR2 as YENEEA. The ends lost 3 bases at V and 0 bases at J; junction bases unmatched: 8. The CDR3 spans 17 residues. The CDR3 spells CASSLGQAWASTDTQYF. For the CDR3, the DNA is TGTGCCAGCAGCTTGGGACAGGCATGGGCCAGCACAGATACGCAGTATTTT.

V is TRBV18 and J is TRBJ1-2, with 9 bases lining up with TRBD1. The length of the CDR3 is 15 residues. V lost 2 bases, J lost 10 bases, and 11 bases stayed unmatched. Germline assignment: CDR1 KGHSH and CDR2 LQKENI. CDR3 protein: CASSPSTTGQGNYTF. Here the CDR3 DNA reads TGTGCCAGCTCACCATCTACTACGGGACAGGGAAACTACACCTTC.

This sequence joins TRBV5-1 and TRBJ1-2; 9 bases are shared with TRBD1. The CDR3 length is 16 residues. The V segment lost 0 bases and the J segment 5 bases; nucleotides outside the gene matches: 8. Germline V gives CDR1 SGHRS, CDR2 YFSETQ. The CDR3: CASSLGDRDGGYGYTF. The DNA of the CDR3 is TGCGCCAGCAGCTTGGGGGACAGGGACGGCGGATATGGCTACACCTTC.

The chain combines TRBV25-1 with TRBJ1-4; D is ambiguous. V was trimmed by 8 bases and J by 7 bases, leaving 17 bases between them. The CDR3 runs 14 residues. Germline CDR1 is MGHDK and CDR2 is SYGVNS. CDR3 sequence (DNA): TGTGCCAGCGGCGAACTAGGATTGGGTGAAAAACTGTTTTTT. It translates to CASGELGLGEKLFF. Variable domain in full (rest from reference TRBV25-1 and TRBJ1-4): EADIYQTPRYLVIGTGKKITLECSQTMGHDKMYWYQQDPGMELHLIHYSYGVNSTEKGDLSSESTVSRIRTEHFPLTLESARPSHTSQYLCASGELGLGEKLFFGSGTQLSVL.